Listed here are 10 T cell receptor beta chains from one sample, sequenced in a study of human T cells and chemical hapten exposure. In TCRdb, the RACE reads were re-called with MiXCR into one record per CDR3 protein. The repertoire holds 180,000 or so distinct CDR3 sequences, with more than 25% as singletons. As to time point: pre-sensitization, week 0. Treatment meaning: therapeutic diphenylcyclopropenone sensitization with weekly scalp DPC. The sample was whole blood, taken in connection with sensitization to the hapten diphenylcyclopropenone (DPC). The receptors shown here come from a woman aged 25 to 45 with alopecia areata. Some clones in this sample may be carry-over from other donors' samples.

CDR3 region: CASNPGPGANVLTF. CDR3 nucleotide sequence: TGTGCCAGCAACCCGGGACCCGGGGCCAACGTCCTGACTTTC. The chain joins TRBV2 to TRBJ2-6; D might be TRBD1 or TRBD2, each matching 5 bases. The CDR3 sequence is 14 residues long. Trimming shortened V by 7 bases and J by 4 bases, and 11 bases separated the two germline ends. Germline-derived CDR1 and CDR2 are SNHLY and FYNNEI.

As DNA, the CDR3 is TGCAGTGCTAGAGATCGTGCGGGGTCTGGTGGACTATACGAGCAGTACTTC. It is translated as CSARDRAGSGGLYEQYF. This chain uses TRBV20-1 with TRBJ2-7, with D possibly being TRBD2 (6 bases). The V and J ends lost 0 bases and 4 bases respectively, with 22 bases between them. This CDR3 spans 17 amino acids. The germline CDR1 and CDR2 sequences are DFQATT and SNEGSKA (reference sequence).

This clonotype was seen only a few times. This chain uses TRBV5-1 with TRBJ2-1, with 10 bases lining up with TRBD1. Per the germline V gene, CDR1 is SGHRS and CDR2 is YFSETQ. V shed 4 bases and J 5 bases; nucleotides not matched to a gene: 3. This CDR3 comprises 14 residues. CDR3 sequence (DNA): TGCGCCAGCAGCCGGGACAGGGGCGACAATGAGCAGTTCTTC. Its translation is CASSRDRGDNEQFF.

V and J are TRBV2 and TRBJ2-5; 11 bases are a match to TRBD2. The length of the CDR3 is 16 residues. V lost 0 bases to trimming and J lost 5 bases; unmatched junction nucleotides: 5. Germline lookup yields CDR1 SNHLY and CDR2 FYNNEI. The DNA for the CDR3 is TGTGCCAGCAGTGAAGCACGTAGCGGGGGGGCTGAGACCCAGTACTTC. This gives the protein CASSEARSGGAETQYF.

The chain combines TRBV21-1 with TRBJ1-1; TRBD1 is taken as the D call from the table, unchecked against the DNA. TRBV21-1 is annotated as a pseudogene. The CDR3 runs to 13 residues. The DNA for the CDR3 is TGTGCCACCCCTTCCAGGGCGGACACTGAAGCTTTCTTT. This codes for CATPSRADTEAFF.

The chain couples TRBV10-3 to TRBJ2-1, with D hard to call. V was shortened by 0 bases and J by 4 bases, with 7 bases between the two germline ends. In germline, CDR1 is ENHRY, CDR2 SYGVKD. This CDR3 spans 14 amino acids. This CDR3 reads CAISESRPYNEQFF. The CDR3 DNA is TGTGCCATCAGTGAGTCGAGACCTTACAATGAGCAGTTCTTC.

The CDR3 is CASSRGTVNEKLFF. In DNA, the CDR3 is TGCGCCAGCAGCCGTGGGACAGTTAATGAAAAACTGTTTTTT. This rearrangement joins TRBV5-1 to TRBJ1-4, with 7 bases identical to TRBD1. This CDR3 region has 14 residues. V trimming: 4 bases; J trimming: 4 bases; junction bases outside the gene matches: 4. From germline, CDR1 is SGHRS and CDR2 YFSETQ.

This chain joins TRBV29-1 and TRBJ2-2; 9 bases map to TRBD2. J gave up 6 bases and V 4 bases, and 3 bases lay outside the gene matches. CDR3 length: 13 residues. The V gene's germline CDR1 is SQVTM and CDR2 ANQGSEA. In nucleotides, the CDR3 is TGCAGCGTTGGAGTAGCGGGGGCCGGGGAGCTGTTTTTT. It is translated as CSVGVAGAGELFF.

CDR3 sequence (DNA): TGTGCCATCAGTGCTTCGGACAGAAATCAGCCCCAGCATTTT. This translates into CAISASDRNQPQHF. V and J are TRBV10-3 and TRBJ1-5, with a tentative D call TRBD1 (6 bases). The V gene lost 4 bases and the J gene lost 4 bases, with 11 bases spanning the gap. CDR1 is ENHRY and CDR2 is SYGVKD in the germline V gene. The CDR3 extends over 14 amino acids.

DNA for the CDR3: TGTGCCAGCAGCCCGGGGGCGTTGGGCACTGAAGCTTTCTTT. Translated, it gives CASSPGALGTEAFF. The chain combines TRBV6-6 with TRBJ1-1; D possibly corresponds to TRBD1 (6 bases). This CDR3 spans 14 amino acids. Trimming cost V 6 bases and J 4 bases, with 15 bases left between them. CDR1 and CDR2 (germline): MNHNY, SVGAGI (reference sequence).